This paragraph reports one T cell receptor beta chain. What it binds is not known. The sample belongs to a study of shared clonotypes between healthy human individuals. Study as a whole: Serving as donors were a couple of women and three men, whose ages spanned 18 to 49.

Per sorted-subset replicate PCR, input was approximately 0.2 ug DNA, representing about 29,000 T cell genomes. The method was immunoSEQ multiplex PCR; TCRdb's version includes in-frame clones alone and lacks a portion of them. There are about 2.4 million clones in the sample; 93% occur only once, and more than 0.35% lies in the top ten. Study conclusions and caveats: Non-shared clonotypes displayed generation probabilities falling below those of clonotypes present in all four donors. Sampling involved blood alone; tissue repertoires likely differ.

This CDR3 is built from 14 residues. V was shortened by 5 bases and J by 3 bases, with 14 bases between the two germline ends. Germline CDR1 SNHLY, CDR2 FYNNEI. The sample was naive CD4+ T cells from PBMCs. As to subset: CD45RA+ positively selected. The source of this sequence is a man aged 18 to 29 in good health. Some clones in this sample may be carry-over from other donors' samples. This chain uses TRBV2 with TRBJ2-7; D might be TRBD1 (6 bases). The DNA of the CDR3 is TGTGCCAGCAGTCTGCAGGGGACCCTCTACGAGCAGTACTTC. Translated, it gives CASSLQGTLYEQYF. Full variable domain (missing parts from reference TRBV2 and TRBJ2-7): EPEVTQTPSHQVTQMGQEVILRCVPISNHLYFYWYRQILGQKVEFLVSFYNNEISEKSEIFDDQFSVERPDGSNFTLKIRSTKLEDSAMYFCASSLQGTLYEQYFGPGTRLTVT.